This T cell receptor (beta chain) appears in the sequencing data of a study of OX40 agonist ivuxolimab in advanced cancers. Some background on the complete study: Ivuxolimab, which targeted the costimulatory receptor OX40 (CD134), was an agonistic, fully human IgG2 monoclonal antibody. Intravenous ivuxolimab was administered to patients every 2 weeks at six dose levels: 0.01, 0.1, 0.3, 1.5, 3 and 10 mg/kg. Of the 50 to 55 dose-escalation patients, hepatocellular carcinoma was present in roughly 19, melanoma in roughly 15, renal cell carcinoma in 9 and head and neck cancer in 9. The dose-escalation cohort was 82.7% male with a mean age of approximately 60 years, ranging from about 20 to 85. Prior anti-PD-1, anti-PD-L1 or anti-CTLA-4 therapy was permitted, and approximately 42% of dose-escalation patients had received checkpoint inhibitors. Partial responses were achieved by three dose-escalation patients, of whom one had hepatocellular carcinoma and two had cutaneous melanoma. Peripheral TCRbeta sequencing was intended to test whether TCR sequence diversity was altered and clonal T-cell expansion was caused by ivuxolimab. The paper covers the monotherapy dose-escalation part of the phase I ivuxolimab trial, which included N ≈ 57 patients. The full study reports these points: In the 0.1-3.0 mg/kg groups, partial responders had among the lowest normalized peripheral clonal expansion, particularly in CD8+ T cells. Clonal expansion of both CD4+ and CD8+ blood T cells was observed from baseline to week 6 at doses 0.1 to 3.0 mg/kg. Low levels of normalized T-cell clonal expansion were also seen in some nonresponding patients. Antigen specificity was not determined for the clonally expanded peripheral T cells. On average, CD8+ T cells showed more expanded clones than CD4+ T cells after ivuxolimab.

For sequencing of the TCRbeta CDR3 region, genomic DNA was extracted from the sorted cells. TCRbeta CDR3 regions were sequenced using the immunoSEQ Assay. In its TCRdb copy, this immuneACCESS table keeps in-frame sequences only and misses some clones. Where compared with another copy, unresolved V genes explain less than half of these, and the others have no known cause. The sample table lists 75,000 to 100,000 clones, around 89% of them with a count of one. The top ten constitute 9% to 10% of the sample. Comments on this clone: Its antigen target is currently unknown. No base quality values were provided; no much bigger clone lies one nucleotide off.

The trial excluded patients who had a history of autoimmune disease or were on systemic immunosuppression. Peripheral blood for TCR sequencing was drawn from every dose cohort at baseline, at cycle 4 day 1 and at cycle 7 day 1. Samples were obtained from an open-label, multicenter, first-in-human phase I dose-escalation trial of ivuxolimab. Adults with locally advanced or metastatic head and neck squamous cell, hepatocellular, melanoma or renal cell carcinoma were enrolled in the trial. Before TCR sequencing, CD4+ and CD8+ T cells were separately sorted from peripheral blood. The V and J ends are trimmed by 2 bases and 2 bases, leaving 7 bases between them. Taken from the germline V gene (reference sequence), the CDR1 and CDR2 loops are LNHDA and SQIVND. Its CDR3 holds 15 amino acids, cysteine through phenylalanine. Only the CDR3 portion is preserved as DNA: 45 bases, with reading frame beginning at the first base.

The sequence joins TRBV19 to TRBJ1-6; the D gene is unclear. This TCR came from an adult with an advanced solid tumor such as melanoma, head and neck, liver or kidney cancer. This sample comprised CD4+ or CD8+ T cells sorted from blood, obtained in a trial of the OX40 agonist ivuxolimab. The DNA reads TGTGCCAGTAGTATATCCAGCCCCTATAATTCACCCCTCCACTTT. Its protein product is CASSISSPYNSPLHF.